The rows below give T cell receptor beta chains drawn from one sample of a study of T-cell reconstitution after alpha-beta-depleted transplantation in children. TCRdb re-called the PCR reads through MiXCR, storing one row per CDR3 protein. The table includes roughly 570,000 distinct CDR3 sequences, about a quarter detected once. The material was PBMCs, obtained before TCRalphabeta/CD19-depleted stem cell transplant. Source of these receptors: a boy in the first two years of life with Wiskott-Aldrich syndrome, due to receive a stem cell transplant. The CDR3 runs from the conserved cysteine through the conserved F or W. The order of the fields is V gene, D gene, J gene, clone size, CDR3 DNA, CDR3 protein. D genes are given only for firm matches. Not all rows give a size; the values are once, few, many and, for expanded clones, a class.

>TRBV10-3|TRBD2|TRBJ2-1|-
TGTGCCATCAGGGCTAGCGGGAGGGCCTACAATGAGCAGTTCTTC
CAIRASGRAYNEQFF
>TRBV6-1|TRBD1|TRBJ2-1|few
TGTGCCAGCAGGGCAGCCGGGACAGAGCGCCTAGTGAGTCTCAATGAGCAGTTCTTC
CASRAAGTERLVSLNEQFF
>TRBV20-1|-|TRBJ2-2|-
TGCAGTGCCCGGAAGGAGGCGAACACCGGGGAGCTGTTTTTT
CSARKEANTGELFF
>TRBV3-1|TRBD2|TRBJ2-1|-
TGTGCCAGCAGCCAAGAAGTACTAGCGGGGGTTGAGCAGTTCTTC
CASSQEVLAGVEQFF
>TRBV5-1|TRBD2|TRBJ2-5|-
TGCGCCAGCAGCTCGAGTTTGGTAGCGGGTCAAGAGACCCAGTACTTC
CASSSSLVAGQETQYF
>TRBV29-1|-|TRBJ2-3|few
TGCAGCGTCGCTACTAGACACACAGATACGCAGTATTTT
CSVATRHTDTQYF
>TRBV28|-|TRBJ2-2|-
TGTGCCAGCAAAACCCTGGACAGCCCGAACACCGGGGAGCTGTTTTTT
CASKTLDSPNTGELFF
>TRBV5-1|-|TRBJ2-7|-
TGCGCCAGCAGCTTGACTTGGGGGTTGGGCGAGCAGTACTTC
CASSLTWGLGEQYF
>TRBV29-1|TRBD1|TRBJ2-7|-
TGCAGCGTGGACGGGACAGGCTCCTACGAGCAGTACTTC
CSVDGTGSYEQYF
>TRBV15|-|TRBJ1-5|few
TGTGCCACCAACAGGGATAATCAGCCCCAGCATTTT
CATNRDNQPQHF
>TRBV9|-|TRBJ1-2|-
TGTGCCAGCAGCGGAGAAGGCGCGTTAGGCTATGGCTACACCTTC
CASSGEGALGYGYTF
>TRBV5-1|TRBD1|TRBJ1-2|-
TGCGCCAGCAGCGGGGACAGTGACGTTGGCTACACCTTC
CASSGDSDVGYTF
>TRBV7-2|-|TRBJ2-5|few
TGTGCCAGCAGCTCCAGCCCCGCGTCGAAGACCCAGTACTTC
CASSSSPASKTQYF
>TRBV6-5|-|TRBJ2-7|-
TGTGCCAGCAGTACCCCGGGACCAACCTACGAGCAGTACTTC
CASSTPGPTYEQYF
>TRBV5-4|TRBD2|TRBJ2-1|-
TGTGCCAGCAGCTTTGGTCTGGGACTAGCGGGATATGAGCAGTTCTTC
CASSFGLGLAGYEQFF
>TRBV5-1|-|TRBJ2-1|-
TGCGCCAGCAGCTTGGGGTTGGGTGCCGAGCAGTTCTTC
CASSLGLGAEQFF
>TRBV7-2|-|TRBJ2-5|few
TGTGCCAGCAGCTCCTTCGGACAGTTCGAGACCCAGTACTTC
CASSSFGQFETQYF
>TRBV30|TRBD1|TRBJ1-3|few
TGTGCCTGGAGCGGAGGGACAGTGTCCTCTGGAAACACCATATATTTT
CAWSGGTVSSGNTIYF
>TRBV10-3|TRBD2|TRBJ2-3|-
TGTGCCATCAGTGTGACCGGGACTAGCAGCACAGATACGCAGTATTTT
CAISVTGTSSTDTQYF
>TRBV11-2|TRBD2|TRBJ2-5|once
TGTGCCAGCAGCTTATGGCCCCAAAACCAGCGGGAGGGCCGTAGGGAGACCCAGTACTTC
CASSLWPQNQREGRRETQYF
>TRBV19|TRBD2|TRBJ2-1|few
TGTGCCAGTAGTATATTTTCTAGCGGGAGACTACCCGTGAGCTCCTACAATGAGCAGTTCTTC
CASSIFSSGRLPVSSYNEQFF
>TRBV2|TRBD2|TRBJ2-7|few
TGTGCCAGCACCCCCGAGGGACTAGCGGGAGGTGAGCAGTACTTC
CASTPEGLAGGEQYF
>TRBV5-1|TRBD2|TRBJ2-1|few
TGCGCCAGCAGCGGCCTAGCGGGGCACAATGAGCAGTTCTTC
CASSGLAGHNEQFF
>TRBV7-8|-|TRBJ1-2|few
TGTGCCAGCAGCTTAGTAGGCCCGAGGGATCCCCCGTATGGCTACACCTTC
CASSLVGPRDPPYGYTF
>TRBV20-1|-|TRBJ1-5|-
TGCAGTGCTAGAGGCCGAAATCAGCCCCAGCATTTT
CSARGRNQPQHF
>TRBV2|-|TRBJ2-2|-
TGTGCCAGCAGTGCGGACCTTAACACCGGGGAGCTGTTTTTT
CASSADLNTGELFF
>TRBV5-1|-|TRBJ2-5|-
TGCGCCAGCAGTCGGAGGGGAGAGACCCAGTACTTC
CASSRRGETQYF
>TRBV9|TRBD2|TRBJ2-1|few
TGTGCCAGCAGCCCAGGGACTAGTCACAATGAGCAGTTCTTC
CASSPGTSHNEQFF
>TRBV7-2|TRBD1|TRBJ2-7|-
TGTGCCAGCAGCTTATTGGGACAGTACTCCTACGAGCAGTACTTC
CASSLLGQYSYEQYF
>TRBV27|-|TRBJ2-1|-
TGTGCCAGCAGTCCCACAGGGTTTGGGCACAATGAGCAGTTCTTC
CASSPTGFGHNEQFF
>TRBV2|-|TRBJ1-6|-
TGTGCCAGCAACCCGGACCGACAGGAACCCCTCCACTTT
CASNPDRQEPLHF
>TRBV7-9|-|TRBJ2-3|-
TGTGCCAGCAGTTTAGATATCCGGGGATCTGGCACAGATACGCAGTATTTT
CASSLDIRGSGTDTQYF
>TRBV12-3/TRBV12-4|TRBD1|TRBJ1-2|-
TGTGCCAGCAACCCGGACAGGAACTATGGCTACACCTTC
CASNPDRNYGYTF
>TRBV5-5|-|TRBJ1-1|-
TGTGCCAGCAGCCCGGGGGGCAGGCGATATGAAGCTTTCTTT
CASSPGGRRYEAFF
>TRBV21-1|-|TRBJ2-5|few
TGTGCCAGCAGATCCGGTGTAGGAGAGACCCAGTACTTC
CASRSGVGETQYF
>TRBV11-2|TRBD2|TRBJ2-5|-
TGTGCCAGCAGCTTAGACAGCGGGACTAGAGAGACCCAGTACTTC
CASSLDSGTRETQYF
>TRBV7-8|-|TRBJ2-7|-
TGTGCCAGCAGCATAAACAGGGCCCGTTCCTACGAGCAGTACTTC
CASSINRARSYEQYF
>TRBV24-1|TRBD2|TRBJ2-1|-
TGTGCCACCAGTGACCCCACAGCGGGGCAGAATGAGCAGTTCTTC
CATSDPTAGQNEQFF
>TRBV4-1|-|TRBJ2-7|-
TGCGCCAGCAGCAAGCAGGGTTTTTCCTACGAGCAGTACTTC
CASSKQGFSYEQYF
>TRBV29-1|TRBD1|TRBJ2-7|few
TGCAGCGCCAGATGGGGACAGGGGGCGTCTGGGGAGCAGTACTTC
CSARWGQGASGEQYF
>TRBV20-1|-|TRBJ2-1|-
TGCAGTGCTGAAAGACGACCAAGTCCCTACAATGAGCAGTTCTTC
CSAERRPSPYNEQFF
>TRBV18|TRBD1|TRBJ2-1|-
TGTGCCAGCTCACGAGACAGGGGAAGTGAGCAGTTCTTC
CASSRDRGSEQFF
>TRBV20-1|TRBD1|TRBJ2-7|-
TGCAGTGCTAGCTCCGGGACAGTGAACTACGAGCAGTACTTC
CSASSGTVNYEQYF
>TRBV7-2|-|TRBJ1-3|few
TGTGCCAGCAGCTTAGCTGGGACCCAGGCTGGAAACACCATATATTTT
CASSLAGTQAGNTIYF
>TRBV6-1|TRBD1|TRBJ2-1|few
TGTGCCAGCAAGGACAGGAGCTCCTACAATGAGCAGTTCTTC
CASKDRSSYNEQFF
>TRBV19|-|TRBJ1-2|-
TGTGCCAGTAGTATTGGAAGACTTTTCGGGCGAAACTATGGCTACACCTTC
CASSIGRLFGRNYGYTF
>TRBV5-6|-|TRBJ2-1|-
TGTGCCAGCACCCCCAAGGGCCCCTACAATGAGCAGTTCTTC
CASTPKGPYNEQFF
>TRBV5-1|-|TRBJ2-1|-
TGCGCCAGCAGCCAGGACGTAAGCTCCTACAATGAGCAGTTCTTC
CASSQDVSSYNEQFF
>TRBV12-3/TRBV12-4|TRBD2|TRBJ2-7|few
TGTGCCAGCAGTCTCGGGACTAGCGGAGCTCTGATGCACGAGCAGTACTTC
CASSLGTSGALMHEQYF
>TRBV10-3|TRBD2|TRBJ2-2|-
TGTGCCATCAGTTTAGCGGGAGGGCCTGCCGGGGAGCTGTTTTTT
CAISLAGGPAGELFF
>TRBV30|-|TRBJ1-1|-
TGTGCCTGGAGTGGGGCACCCATGAACACTGAAGCTTTCTTT
CAWSGAPMNTEAFF
>TRBV20-1|TRBD2|TRBJ2-7|-
TGCAGTGCGGGACTAGCGATTTCCTACGAGCAGTACTTC
CSAGLAISYEQYF
>TRBV18|-|TRBJ1-6|-
TGTGCCAGCTCGTATGCTGGCAGGGGAAAGGGATCACCCCTCCACTTT
CASSYAGRGKGSPLHF
>TRBV9|-|TRBJ2-5|few
TGTGCCAGCAGCGTAGAAGGGGTTTTAGGAGAGACCCAGTACTTC
CASSVEGVLGETQYF